Listed here is a single T cell receptor beta chain. Its antigen remains unknown. This sample is part of a study of cytomegalovirus exposure and HLA in healthy donors. Broader study findings: An analysis that was carried out later associated 16,951 TCR beta sequences with HLA alleles at 0.05 false discovery rate.

The PCR had 60 Vbeta and 13 Jbeta primers. TCRdb's table, derived via immunoSEQ multiplex PCR, lists solely in-frame clones and lacks some. The sample yields around 94,000 clones, 50% to 80% seen once. The V gene lost 7 bases and the J gene lost 1 base, with 17 bases spanning the gap. Germline V lookup: CDR1 LNHDA, CDR2 SQIVND (reference sequence). The CDR3 runs 16 residues. The sequenced sample consisted of PBMCs. The sequence was obtained from a man younger than 45 in good health and CMV-seronegative. The chain has TRBV19 and TRBJ1-3; D is perhaps TRBD1 (5 bases). CDR3 DNA sequence: TGTGCCAGTACCCGGGGGGGAGTTAGGTCTGGAAACACCATATATTTT. Its protein product is CASTRGGVRSGNTIYF.